Shown below are 20 T cell receptor beta chains from a single sample sequenced in a study of shared clonotypes between healthy human individuals. The method was immunoSEQ multiplex PCR; TCRdb's version includes in-frame clones alone and lacks a portion of them. Of some 300,000 clones in the sample, around 70% were seen once. Sequencing was carried out using memory CD4+ T cells sorted from blood. Regarding subset: CD45RA-negative fraction. The receptors derive from a young man in good health.

V gene TRBV7-8 combines with J gene TRBJ2-5; 7 positions match TRBD1. The germline V gene encodes CDR1 SGHVS and CDR2 FQNEAQ. There are 18 residues in the CDR3. V lost 5 bases to trimming and J lost 2 bases; unmatched junction nucleotides: 17. This chain's CDR3 is CASSLRDSHTRYQETQYF. The CDR3 DNA reads TGTGCCAGCAGCCTCCGGGACAGCCACACTAGGTATCAAGAGACCCAGTACTTC.

The chain carries TRBV14 and TRBJ2-7; D uncertain. The CDR3 covers 14 residues. Germline lookup yields CDR1 SGHDN and CDR2 FVKESK. V was trimmed by 1 base and J by 0 bases, leaving 7 bases between them. CDR3 DNA: TGTGCCAGCAGCCAAGCACTAACCTCCTACGAGCAGTACTTC. This translates into CASSQALTSYEQYF.

The CDR3 region is CASRMGPLGGETQYF. The CDR3 DNA reads as TGTGCCAGCAGGATGGGACCCTTGGGTGGAGAGACCCAGTACTTC. The rearrangement joins TRBV5-4 to TRBJ2-5; D assignment may be TRBD1 or TRBD2 (5 bases each). This CDR3 is 15 amino acids long. V dropped 5 bases and J dropped 4 bases, with 18 bases sitting between them. The germline gives CDR1 SGHNT, CDR2 YYREEE (reference sequence).

The J gene is TRBJ2-3, the V gene TRBV10-3; 8 positions match TRBD2. The CDR3 has 15 amino acids. V trimming: 3 bases; J trimming: 3 bases; junction bases outside the gene matches: 5. Germline-derived CDR1 and CDR2 are ENHRY and SYGVKD. The CDR3 sequence: CAISDVSGGTDTQYF. DNA for the CDR3: TGTGCCATCAGTGATGTCAGCGGGGGTACAGATACGCAGTATTTT.

The CDR3: CASSPQGEVQYF. The CDR3 DNA reads as TGTGCCAGCAGCCCCCAAGGTGAGGTACAGTACTTC. V and J are TRBV7-9 and TRBJ2-7; D is undetermined. Trimming took off 5 bases at V and 10 bases at J, with 15 bases between the two ends. The CDR3 is 12 amino acids. Germline-derived CDR1 and CDR2 are SEHNR and FQNEAQ (reference sequence). The full variable domain, completed using reference TRBV7-9 and TRBJ2-7, is DTGVSQNPRHKITKRGQNVTFRCDPISEHNRLYWYRQTLGQGPEFLTYFQNEAQLEKSRLLSDRFSAERPKGSFSTLEIQRTEQGDSAMYLCASSPQGEVQYFGPGTRLTVT.

The J gene is TRBJ1-1, the V gene TRBV10-1, with D tentatively TRBD1 (6 bases). Germline V gene data show CDR1 as WNHNN and CDR2 as SYGVQD (reference sequence). Trimming pared 3 bases from V and 11 bases from J, leaving 13 bases between. This CDR3 is 12 amino acids long. CDR3 in amino acids: CASSDRGLSAFF. The CDR3, as DNA: TGCGCCAGCAGTGACCGGGGGCTTTCGGCTTTCTTT.

V is TRBV18 and J is TRBJ1-2, with D hard to call. CDR1 KGHSH and CDR2 LQKENI come from the germline V gene. This CDR3 contains 15 residues. With 3 bases removed from V and 3 bases from J, the gap between germline ends came to 14 bases. The CDR3 DNA reads as TGTGCCAGCTCACCGTCGGAGAGGGTGGACTATGGCTACACCTTC. Amino acids: CASSPSERVDYGYTF. The whole variable domain, filled in from reference TRBV18 and TRBJ1-2, reads NAGVMQNPRHLVRRRGQEARLRCSPMKGHSHVYWYRQLPEEGLKFMVYLQKENIIDESGMPKERFSAEFPKEGPSILRIQQVVRGDSAAYFCASSPSERVDYGYTFGSGTRLTVV.

J is TRBJ2-3 and V is TRBV5-1; D perhaps matches TRBD2 (5 bases). The CDR3 sequence is 14 residues long. CDR1 is SGHRS and CDR2 is YFSETQ in the germline V gene. Deletions cut 5 bases from V and 2 bases from J, with 12 bases between. The CDR3 is CASSSGKLTDTQYF. The CDR3, as DNA: TGCGCCAGCAGTTCGGGGAAACTCACAGATACGCAGTATTTT. The whole variable domain, filled in from reference TRBV5-1 and TRBJ2-3, reads KAGVTQTPRYLIKTRGQQVTLSCSPISGHRSVSWYQQTPGQGLQFLFEYFSETQRNKGNFPGRFSGRQFSNSRSEMNVSTLELGDSALYLCASSSGKLTDTQYFGPGTRLTVL.

DNA of the CDR3: TGTGCCAGCAGTTTCGGGACGGTAGTGAACACTGAAGCTTTCTTT. Amino acid sequence: CASSFGTVVNTEAFF. V and J are TRBV6-6 and TRBJ1-1; perhaps TRBD1 as D (5 bases). Looked up from germline, CDR1 is MNHNY and CDR2 is SVGAGI (reference sequence). CDR3 length: 15 residues. V was clipped by 4 bases and J by 0 bases, with 12 bases between them.

V and J are TRBV28 and TRBJ2-5; no firm D call. The CDR3 consists of 13 residues. Per germline, CDR1 MDHEN and CDR2 SYDVKM. The ends were cut back, 3 bases at V and 5 bases at J, with 10 bases in the middle. The CDR3 protein is CASSLQYEETQYF. The CDR3 DNA is TGTGCCAGCAGTTTGCAGTATGAGGAGACCCAGTACTTC.

The chain has TRBV7-8 and TRBJ2-3; 8 bases are shared with TRBD1. CDR1 is SGHVS and CDR2 is FQNEAQ in the germline V gene. The length of the CDR3 is 15 residues. V was pared by 1 base and J by 3 bases, with 3 bases of the junction left unmatched. The CDR3 sequence is CASSLDRGWTDTQYF. The DNA for the CDR3 is TGTGCCAGCAGCTTAGACAGGGGGTGGACAGATACGCAGTATTTT.

The chain links TRBV10-1 to TRBJ2-1; tentatively, D is TRBD2 (6 bases). This CDR3 has 15 amino acids. V lost 5 bases, J lost 6 bases, and 17 bases lay in between. CDR1 and CDR2 from the germline V gene are WNHNN and SYGVQD (reference sequence). The DNA of the CDR3 is TGCGCCAGCAGTCCCACTGGTTCGGAGGGCAATGAGCAGTTCTTC. Protein product: CASSPTGSEGNEQFF.

The J gene is TRBJ2-1, the V gene TRBV7-9; possible D gene TRBD2, 6 bases. V lost 3 bases and J lost 10, with 16 bases in between. Germline-derived CDR1 and CDR2 are SEHNR and FQNEAQ (reference sequence). The CDR3 has 14 residues. CDR3 sequence reads: CASSLSGGSREQFF. Here the CDR3 DNA reads TGTGCCAGCAGCTTGTCTGGGGGGTCGAGGGAGCAGTTCTTC.

Note on this clone: Other DNA variants within this sample encode the same CDR3. This sequence joins TRBV27 and TRBJ1-2; 8 bases map to TRBD1. V lost 2 bases to trimming and J lost 3 bases; unmatched junction nucleotides: 2. This CDR3 contains 14 residues. The germline V gene encodes CDR1 MNHEY and CDR2 SMNVEV (reference sequence). The CDR3 sequence is CASSLGQGYYGYTF. The CDR3 DNA reads as TGTGCCAGCAGTTTAGGACAGGGATACTATGGCTACACCTTC.

This clone occurred a few times. The rearrangement links TRBV6-5 to TRBJ1-1; possible D gene TRBD1, 6 bases. CDR3 size: 13 residues. From germline, CDR1 is MNHEY and CDR2 SVGAGI. Trimming pared 4 bases from V and 7 bases from J, leaving 13 bases between. The CDR3 sequence is CASSSHSDSEAFF. The CDR3 DNA reads TGTGCCAGCAGTTCGCACTCGGACAGTGAAGCTTTCTTT.

This clone was seen once. V usage is TRBV6-1 and J usage is TRBJ2-1; 8 nucleotides align to TRBD2. The J segment lost 7 bases and the V segment lost 4 bases, leaving 12 bases of the junction unmatched. This CDR3 has 16 residues. Germline lookup yields CDR1 MNHNS and CDR2 SASEGT. CDR3 coding DNA: TGTGCCAGCAGTGTTCGAGCGGGAGCCATTGGTAATGAGCAGTTCTTC. Its translation: CASSVRAGAIGNEQFF.

This chain uses TRBV27 with TRBJ2-3; unclear D gene. The CDR3 totals 14 residues. CDR1 and CDR2 (germline): MNHEY, SMNVEV (reference sequence). V was cut by 3 bases and J by 0 bases, with 7 bases left in between. The CDR3 loop reads CASSFAYSTDTQYF. CDR3 in DNA: TGTGCCAGCAGTTTCGCTTATAGCACAGATACGCAGTATTTT.

This clone was found once. The rearrangement joins TRBV7-9 to TRBJ1-5, with unresolved D. From germline, CDR1 is SEHNR and CDR2 FQNEAQ (reference sequence). The CDR3 loop spans 18 amino acids. Trimming left V 2 bases short and J 4 bases short, with 21 bases between. The CDR3 sequence is CASSLRAFTRSRNQPQHF. Here the CDR3 DNA reads TGTGCCAGCAGCTTAAGGGCGTTTACCCGAAGCCGGAATCAGCCCCAGCATTTT.

The V gene is TRBV19, the J gene TRBJ2-2; D unresolved. This CDR3 has 15 residues. Germline CDR1 reads LNHDA; CDR2 reads SQIVND (reference sequence). V was cut by 3 bases and J by 0 bases, with 8 bases left in between. CDR3 in amino acids: CASSIGQPNTGELFF. The CDR3 coding sequence is TGTGCCAGTAGTATCGGGCAGCCGAACACCGGGGAGCTGTTTTTT.

The chain joins TRBV27 to TRBJ2-3, with D uncertain. The CDR3 consists of 14 residues. Germline assignment: CDR1 MNHEY and CDR2 SMNVEV (reference sequence). Trimming removed 7 bases from V and 6 bases from J, with 17 bases in between. The CDR3 bases are TGTGCCAGCATCCCGTGGTCCTCACCGGATACGCAGTATTTT. The encoded protein is CASIPWSSPDTQYF.